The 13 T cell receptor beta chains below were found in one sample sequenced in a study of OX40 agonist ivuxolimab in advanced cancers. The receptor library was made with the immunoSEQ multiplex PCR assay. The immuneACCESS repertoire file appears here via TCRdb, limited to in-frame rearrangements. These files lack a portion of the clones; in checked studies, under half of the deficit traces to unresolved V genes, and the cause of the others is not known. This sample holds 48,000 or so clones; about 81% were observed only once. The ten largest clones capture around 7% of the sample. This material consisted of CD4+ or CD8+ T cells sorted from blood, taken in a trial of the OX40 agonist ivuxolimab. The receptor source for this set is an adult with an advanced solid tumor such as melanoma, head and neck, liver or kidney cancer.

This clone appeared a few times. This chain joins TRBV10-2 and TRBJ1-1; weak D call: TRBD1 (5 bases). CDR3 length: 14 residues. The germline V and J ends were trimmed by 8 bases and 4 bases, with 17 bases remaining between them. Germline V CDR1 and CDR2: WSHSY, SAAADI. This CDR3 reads CASGRQSGGTEAFF. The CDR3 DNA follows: TGCGCCAGCGGACGACAGTCCGGAGGCACTGAAGCTTTCTTT.

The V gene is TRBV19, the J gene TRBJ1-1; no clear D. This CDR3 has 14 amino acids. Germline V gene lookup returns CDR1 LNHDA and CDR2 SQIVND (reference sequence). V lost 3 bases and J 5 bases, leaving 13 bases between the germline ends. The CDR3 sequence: CASSIPGSLTEAFF. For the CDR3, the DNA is TGTGCCAGTAGTATCCCCGGGAGCTTGACTGAAGCTTTCTTT.

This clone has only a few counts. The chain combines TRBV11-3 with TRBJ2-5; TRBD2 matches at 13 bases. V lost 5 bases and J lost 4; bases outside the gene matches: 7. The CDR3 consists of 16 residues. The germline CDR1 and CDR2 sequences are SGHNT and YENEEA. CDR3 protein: CASSTGLAGAGETQYF. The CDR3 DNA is TGTGCCAGCAGCACAGGACTAGCGGGAGCGGGAGAGACCCAGTACTTC.

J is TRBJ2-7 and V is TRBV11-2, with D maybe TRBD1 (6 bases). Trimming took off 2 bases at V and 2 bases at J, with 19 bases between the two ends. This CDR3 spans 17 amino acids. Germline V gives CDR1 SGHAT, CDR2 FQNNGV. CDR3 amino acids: CASSLIGGRQFPYEQYF. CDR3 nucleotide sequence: TGTGCCAGCAGCTTAATAGGGGGTCGGCAATTTCCCTACGAGCAGTACTTC.

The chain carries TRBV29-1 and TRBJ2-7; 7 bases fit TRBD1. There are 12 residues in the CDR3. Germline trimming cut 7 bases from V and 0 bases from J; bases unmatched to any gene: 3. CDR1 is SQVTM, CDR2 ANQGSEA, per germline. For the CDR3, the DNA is TGCAGCGCGGGACAGAACTCCTACGAGCAGTACTTC. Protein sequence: CSAGQNSYEQYF.

CDR3 residues: CASTPVGNYGYTF. The CDR3 bases are TGTGCCAGCACCCCGGTAGGCAACTATGGCTACACCTTC. This chain links TRBV2 with TRBJ1-2; D is ambiguous. In germline, CDR1 is SNHLY, CDR2 FYNNEI. V lost 7 bases and J 2 bases, leaving 11 bases between the germline ends. The CDR3 loop spans 13 amino acids. Using reference TRBV2 and TRBJ1-2 for the parts outside the CDR3, the full variable domain is EPEVTQTPSHQVTQMGQEVILRCVPISNHLYFYWYRQILGQKVEFLVSFYNNEISEKSEIFDDQFSVERPDGSNFTLKIRSTKLEDSAMYFCASTPVGNYGYTFGSGTRLTVV.

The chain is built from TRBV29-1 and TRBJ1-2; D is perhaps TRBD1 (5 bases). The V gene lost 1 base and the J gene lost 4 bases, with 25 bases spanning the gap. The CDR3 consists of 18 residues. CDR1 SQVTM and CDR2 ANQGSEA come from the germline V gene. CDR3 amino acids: CSVEGADSSGIPLYGYTF. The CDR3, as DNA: TGCAGCGTTGAAGGGGCCGACAGCTCGGGTATACCCCTCTATGGCTACACCTTC. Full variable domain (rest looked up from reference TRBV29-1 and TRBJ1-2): SAVISQKPSRDICQRGTSLTIQCQVDSQVTMMFWYRQQPGQSLTLIATANQGSEATYESGFVIDKFPISRPNLTFSTLTVSNMSPEDSSIYLCSVEGADSSGIPLYGYTFGSGTRLTVV.

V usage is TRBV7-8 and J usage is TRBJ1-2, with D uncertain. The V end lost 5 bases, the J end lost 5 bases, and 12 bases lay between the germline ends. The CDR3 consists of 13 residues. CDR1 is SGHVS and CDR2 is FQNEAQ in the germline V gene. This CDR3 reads CASSERRIYGYTF. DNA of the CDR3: TGTGCCAGCAGCGAGCGACGGATTTATGGCTACACCTTC.

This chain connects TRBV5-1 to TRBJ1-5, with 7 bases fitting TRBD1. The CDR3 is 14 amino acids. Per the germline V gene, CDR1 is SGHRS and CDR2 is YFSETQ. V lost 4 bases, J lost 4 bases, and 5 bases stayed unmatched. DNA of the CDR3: TGCGCCAGCAGCCCGGACAGGCCGAATCAGCCCCAGCATTTT. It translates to CASSPDRPNQPQHF. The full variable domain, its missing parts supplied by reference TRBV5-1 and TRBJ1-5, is KAGVTQTPRYLIKTRGQQVTLSCSPISGHRSVSWYQQTPGQGLQFLFEYFSETQRNKGNFPGRFSGRQFSNSRSEMNVSTLELGDSALYLCASSPDRPNQPQHFGDGTRLSIL.

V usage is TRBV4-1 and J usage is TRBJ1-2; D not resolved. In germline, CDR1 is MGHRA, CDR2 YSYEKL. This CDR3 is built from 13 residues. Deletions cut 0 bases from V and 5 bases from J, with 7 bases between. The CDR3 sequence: CASSQEGGYGYTF. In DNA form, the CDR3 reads TGCGCCAGCAGCCAAGAAGGCGGGTATGGCTACACCTTC.

This chain's CDR3 is CASRSGTANTGELFF. The CDR3 region has the DNA TGCGCCAGCAGATCCGGGACAGCGAACACCGGGGAGCTGTTTTTT. The chain has TRBV5-1 and TRBJ2-2; 7 bases fit TRBD1. Germline assignment: CDR1 SGHRS and CDR2 YFSETQ. The V segment lost 5 bases and the J segment 0 bases; nucleotides outside the gene matches: 4. This CDR3 has 15 amino acids.

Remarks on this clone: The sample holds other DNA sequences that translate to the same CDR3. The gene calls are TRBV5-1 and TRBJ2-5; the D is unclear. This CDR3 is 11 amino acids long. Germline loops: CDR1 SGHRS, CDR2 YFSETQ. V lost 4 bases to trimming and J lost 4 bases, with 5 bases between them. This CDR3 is CASSLTETQYF. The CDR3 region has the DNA TGCGCCAGCAGCCTTACAGAGACCCAGTACTTC.

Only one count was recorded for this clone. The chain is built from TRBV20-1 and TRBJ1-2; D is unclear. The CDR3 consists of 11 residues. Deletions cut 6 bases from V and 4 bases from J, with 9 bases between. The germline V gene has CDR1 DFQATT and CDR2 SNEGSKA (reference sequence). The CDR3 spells CSARGGYGYTF. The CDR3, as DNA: TGCAGTGCGCGGGGAGGCTATGGCTACACCTTC.